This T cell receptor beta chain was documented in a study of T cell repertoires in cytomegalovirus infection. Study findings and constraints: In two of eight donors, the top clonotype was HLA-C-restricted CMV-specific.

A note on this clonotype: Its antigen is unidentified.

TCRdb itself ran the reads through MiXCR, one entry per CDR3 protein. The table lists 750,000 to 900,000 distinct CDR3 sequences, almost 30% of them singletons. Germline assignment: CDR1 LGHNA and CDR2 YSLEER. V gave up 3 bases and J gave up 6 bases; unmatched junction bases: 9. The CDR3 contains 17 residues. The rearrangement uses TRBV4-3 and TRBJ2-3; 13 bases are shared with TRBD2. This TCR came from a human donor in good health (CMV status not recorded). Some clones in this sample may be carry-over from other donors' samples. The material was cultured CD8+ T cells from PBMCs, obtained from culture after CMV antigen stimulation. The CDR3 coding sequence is TGCGCCAGCAGCCAGAGACTAGCGGGGGGTCCAGCTGATACGCAGTATTTT. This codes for CASSQRLAGGPADTQYF.